This passage covers 21 T cell receptor beta chains from one sample sequenced in a study of radiotherapy plus CTLA-4 blockade in lung cancer. TCRdb's copy holds only in-frame clones and misses some; the assay was immunoSEQ multiplex PCR. This repertoire shows roughly 57,000 clones, approximately 82% found once; its top ten account for under 7%. The sample in question was peripheral blood, obtained from a patient treated with radiotherapy plus ipilimumab. The receptors shown here come from a human donor with non-small cell lung cancer whose response to radiotherapy plus ipilimumab could not be evaluated.

CDR3 coding DNA: TGTGCCAGCAGCTTCGACAGGGGGGAGTGGATCAATGAGCAGTTCTTC. Residues: CASSFDRGEWINEQFF. V usage is TRBV5-4 and J usage is TRBJ2-1; TRBD1 matches 9 bases. The CDR3 is 16 amino acids. The germline V gene encodes CDR1 SGHNT and CDR2 YYREEE (reference sequence). Losses at the gene ends were 2 bases for V and 6 bases for J; bases not matched to a gene: 9.

The chain employs TRBV4-2 and TRBJ2-5, with 8 bases lining up with TRBD2. The germline gives CDR1 LGHNA, CDR2 YNFKEQ. This CDR3 is 16 amino acids long. V lost 0 bases to trimming and J lost 5 bases; unmatched junction nucleotides: 8. The CDR3 here is CASSQDPRGGGETQYF. The DNA for the CDR3 is TGTGCCAGCAGCCAAGACCCTCGGGGGGGCGGGGAGACCCAGTACTTC.

The V call is TRBV27, the J call TRBJ1-1; D not certain. This CDR3 region has 15 residues. V lost 3 bases to trimming and J lost 3 bases, with 14 bases between them. In germline, CDR1 is MNHEY, CDR2 SMNVEV (reference sequence). The chain's CDR3 is CASSFGNPEDTEAFF. The CDR3 DNA follows: TGTGCCAGCAGTTTTGGTAACCCCGAGGACACTGAAGCTTTCTTT.

The chain carries TRBV18 and TRBJ2-1, with 8 bases fitting TRBD1. Germline values: CDR1 KGHSH, CDR2 LQKENI. The CDR3 consists of 18 residues. V shed 1 base, J shed 2 bases, and the junction held 10 bases outside the gene matches. CDR3: CASSPRGTGLSPYNEQFF. The CDR3 nucleotides read TGTGCCAGCTCACCACGAGGGACAGGTCTGAGCCCCTACAATGAGCAGTTCTTC.

The chain links TRBV9 to TRBJ2-5, with D maybe TRBD2 (6 bases). V was cut by 5 bases and J by 4 bases, with 15 bases left in between. Germline lookup yields CDR1 SGDLS and CDR2 YYNGEE. The CDR3 sequence is 14 residues long. CDR3 loop: CASSRAGSGETQYF. CDR3 DNA: TGTGCCAGCAGTCGGGCGGGGTCGGGAGAGACCCAGTACTTC.

The rearrangement joins TRBV5-1 to TRBJ1-2, with a weak D call TRBD1 (5 bases). V was shortened by 4 bases and J by 2 bases, with 6 bases between the two germline ends. Germline-derived CDR1 and CDR2 are SGHRS and YFSETQ. This CDR3 has 12 residues. This CDR3 is CASSAGNYGYTF. The CDR3 DNA reads TGCGCCAGCAGCGCAGGGAACTATGGCTACACCTTC.

This clone has a single count. The chain employs TRBV6-4 and TRBJ1-6; D might be TRBD1 (5 bases). The germline CDR1 and CDR2 sequences are MRHNA and SNTAGT. V was shortened by 4 bases and J by 4 bases, with 17 bases between the two germline ends. CDR3 length: 17 amino acids. This CDR3 is CASSVRGTRLYNSPLHF. The CDR3 DNA sequence: TGTGCCAGCAGTGTAAGGGGAACCCGCCTTTATAATTCACCCCTCCACTTT.

The chain is built from TRBV5-1 and TRBJ1-3; possibly TRBD1 for D (6 bases). Germline CDR1 is SGHRS and CDR2 is YFSETQ. The CDR3 consists of 14 residues. With 4 bases removed from V and 4 bases from J, the gap between germline ends came to 12 bases. The CDR3 bases are TGCGCCAGCAGCGAGGGACAACCGGGAAACACCATATATTTT. It encodes CASSEGQPGNTIYF.

J is TRBJ1-2 and V is TRBV6-1, with 7 bases that match TRBD1. CDR3 size: 16 residues. The V gene end was trimmed by 2 bases and the J gene end by 3 bases; junction bases not matched to a gene: 9. Germline V CDR1 and CDR2: MNHNS, SASEGT. CDR3 sequence: CASSETWAGGDYGYTF. The CDR3, as DNA: TGTGCCAGCAGTGAAACCTGGGCAGGGGGTGACTATGGCTACACCTTC.

The genes are TRBV7-9 and TRBJ2-5; 7 nucleotides align to TRBD2. From germline, CDR1 is SEHNR and CDR2 FQNEAQ (reference sequence). The CDR3 extends over 14 amino acids. V was clipped by 6 bases and J by 5 bases; unmatched bases: 9. CDR3 in amino acids: CASRGGVGAETQYF. As DNA, the CDR3 is TGTGCCAGCAGGGGAGGGGTTGGTGCGGAGACCCAGTACTTC.

The V gene is TRBV21-1, the J gene TRBJ1-3; the D call TRBD1 from the table was never checked on the DNA. TRBV21-1 is an annotated pseudogene. The CDR3 has 17 amino acids. CDR3 DNA: TGTGCCAGCAGCACTGACCCGGACAGGGGGAATGGAAACACCATATATTTT. This translates into CASSTDPDRGNGNTIYF.

This clone appeared a single time. The chain couples TRBV7-2 to TRBJ1-5; a weak D match, TRBD1 (6 bases). With 2 bases removed from V and 6 bases from J, the gap between germline ends came to 14 bases. CDR3 size: 15 residues. Germline V gene lookup returns CDR1 SGHTA and CDR2 FQGNSA. CDR3 amino acids: CASSLHRGTGQPQHF. CDR3 sequence (DNA): TGTGCCAGCAGCTTACATAGGGGGACGGGTCAGCCCCAGCATTTT.

V is TRBV19 and J is TRBJ1-6; D ambiguous. With 11 bases removed from V and 5 bases from J, the gap between germline ends came to 19 bases. The germline gives CDR1 LNHDA, CDR2 SQIVND (reference sequence). This CDR3 is built from 15 residues. The CDR3 spells CARALVPWDNSPLHF. The CDR3 DNA reads TGTGCCCGTGCCCTAGTTCCTTGGGATAATTCACCCCTCCACTTT.

The rearrangement joins TRBV6-5 to TRBJ2-1; perhaps TRBD2 as D (6 bases). Germline V gene sequence: CDR1 MNHEY, CDR2 SVGAGI. Trimming took 6 bases from V and 7 from J, leaving 13 bases between them. This CDR3 spans 13 amino acids. The CDR3 region has the DNA TGTGCCAGCAGATCGGCAGGGAGGAATGAGCAGTTCTTC. It encodes CASRSAGRNEQFF.

This clone was seen only once. The chain recombines TRBV19 with TRBJ1-3, with 8 bases identical to TRBD1. This CDR3 has 15 amino acids. CDR1 LNHDA and CDR2 SQIVND come from the germline V gene (reference sequence). The trim removed 5 bases at V and 2 bases at J, leaving 5 bases unmatched. This CDR3 reads CASSAWTGTGNTIYF. CDR3 nucleotides: TGTGCCAGTAGTGCCTGGACAGGGACTGGAAACACCATATATTTT.

The J gene is TRBJ2-2, the V gene TRBV5-4; 7 bases are a match to TRBD1. CDR1 is SGHNT, CDR2 YYREEE, per germline (reference sequence). After removal of 4 bases from V and 5 bases from J, the junction contained 5 bases not matched to a gene. The CDR3 is 14 residues long. CDR3: CASSAGTATGELFF. CDR3 bases: TGTGCCAGCAGCGCCGGGACAGCGACCGGGGAGCTGTTTTTT. Full variable domain (remainder filled in from reference TRBV5-4 and TRBJ2-2): ETGVTQSPTHLIKTRGQQVTLRCSSQSGHNTVSWYQQALGQGPQFIFQYYREEENGRGNFPPRFSGLQFPNYSSELNVNALELDDSALYLCASSAGTATGELFFGEGSRLTVL.

The rearrangement links TRBV28 to TRBJ2-1; 9 bases are a match to TRBD1. The CDR3 consists of 16 residues. With V trimmed by 5 bases and J by 6 bases, 11 bases remained unmatched. CDR1 and CDR2 from the germline V gene are MDHEN and SYDVKM. The CDR3 DNA sequence: TGTGCCAGCAGTCTCCCTCGCGACAGGGGGTCCAATGAGCAGTTCTTC. Protein: CASSLPRDRGSNEQFF.

V is TRBV20-1 and J is TRBJ2-5, with 8 bases aligning to TRBD2. The better agreement between TRBJ2-7 and the DNA end casts doubt on the J call. The CDR3 runs 11 residues. The germline V gene has CDR1 DFQATT and CDR2 SNEGSKA (reference sequence). Here the CDR3 DNA reads TGCAGTGGGCGGGAGGCCCACGAGCAGTACTTC. This encodes CSGREAHEQYF.

About this clone: Mismatch with germline at one junction end may stem from a read error. The chain employs TRBV28 and TRBJ1-2, with D possibly TRBD1 on 6 matching bases. Per germline, CDR1 MDHEN and CDR2 SYDVKM. The CDR3 is 14 residues long. The CDR3: CASGLPTGTYGYTF. The CDR3 coding sequence is TGTGCCAGCGGTTTGCCAACAGGGACCTATGGCTACACCTTC.

This chain connects TRBV11-2 to TRBJ2-7; D is perhaps TRBD2 (7 bases). The CDR3 totals 17 residues. Trimming took 6 bases from V and 2 from J, leaving 23 bases between them. The germline V gene has CDR1 SGHAT and CDR2 FQNNGV. This chain's CDR3 is CASSWRSQGTITYEQYF. In nucleotides, the CDR3 is TGTGCCAGCAGTTGGAGGTCGCAGGGGACTATCACCTACGAGCAGTACTTC.

The chain uses TRBV11-2 and TRBJ2-6; 8 nucleotides match TRBD2. The ends lost 9 bases at V and 1 base at J; junction bases unmatched: 8. Germline loops: CDR1 SGHAT, CDR2 FQNNGV. The CDR3 is 16 amino acids. This CDR3 reads CASRRGVRSGANVLTF. CDR3 nucleotide sequence: TGTGCCAGTCGGCGGGGGGTCAGATCTGGGGCCAACGTCCTGACTTTC.